This entry features one T cell receptor beta chain sequence. This sample was included in a study of cytomegalovirus exposure and HLA in healthy donors. From germline, CDR1 is SGHVS and CDR2 FQNEAQ. Trimming removed 2 bases from V and 4 bases from J, with 24 bases in between. The CDR3 loop spans 20 amino acids. Sequenced by immunoSEQ multiplex PCR; TCRdb stores in-frame clones only, minus some. The sample comprises about 84,000 clones, roughly 88% of which are singletons, and roughly 2.1% rests with the top ten. Input material: PBMCs. The clonotype was recovered from a young man in good health and CMV-seronegative. The chain has TRBV7-8 and TRBJ1-6; D possibly corresponds to TRBD1 (5 bases). The CDR3 nucleotides are TGTGCCAGCAGCTTATTTCTCACCGGGAGGGGTGGCGGATATAATTCACCCCTCCACTTT. It encodes CASSLFLTGRGGGYNSPLHF.